This T cell receptor (beta chain) was documented in a study of cytomegalovirus exposure and HLA in healthy donors. Study findings and constraints: A subsequent analysis found that TCR clusters from the first cohort also tended to co-occur in the roughly 120 validation repertoires, with around 94% of cluster scores above 0. More than 150 TCR beta chains were listed as cytomegalovirus-associated.

Generated by immunoSEQ multiplex PCR, the TCRdb table keeps only in-frame clones and is missing some. Here the sample spans some 240,000 clones, less than 85% being singletons. Worth noting for this clone: The target antigen is unknown.

Looked up from germline, CDR1 is MNHEY and CDR2 is SVGAGI. V was pared by 2 bases and J by 1 base, with 2 bases of the junction left unmatched. This CDR3 region has 14 residues. The chain carries TRBV6-5 and TRBJ2-7; the match to TRBD1 covers 7 bases. The sample was PBMCs. The clonotype was recovered from a woman aged 18-30 years in good health and CMV-seronegative. Here the CDR3 reads CASSYDRASYEQYF. CDR3 DNA: TGTGCCAGCAGTTACGACAGGGCGTCCTACGAGCAGTACTTC.